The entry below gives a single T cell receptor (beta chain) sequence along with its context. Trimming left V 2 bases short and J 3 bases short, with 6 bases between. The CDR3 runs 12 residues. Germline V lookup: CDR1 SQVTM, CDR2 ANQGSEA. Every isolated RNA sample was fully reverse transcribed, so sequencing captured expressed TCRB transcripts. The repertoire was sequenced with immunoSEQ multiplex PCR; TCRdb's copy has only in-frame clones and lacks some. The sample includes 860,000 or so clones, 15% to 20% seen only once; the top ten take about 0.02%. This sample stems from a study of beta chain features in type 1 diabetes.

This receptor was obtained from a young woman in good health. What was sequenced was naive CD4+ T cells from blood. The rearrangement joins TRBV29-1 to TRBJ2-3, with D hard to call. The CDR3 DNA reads TGCAGCGTTGAACTGGGGACAGATACGCAGTATTTT. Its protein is CSVELGTDTQYF.